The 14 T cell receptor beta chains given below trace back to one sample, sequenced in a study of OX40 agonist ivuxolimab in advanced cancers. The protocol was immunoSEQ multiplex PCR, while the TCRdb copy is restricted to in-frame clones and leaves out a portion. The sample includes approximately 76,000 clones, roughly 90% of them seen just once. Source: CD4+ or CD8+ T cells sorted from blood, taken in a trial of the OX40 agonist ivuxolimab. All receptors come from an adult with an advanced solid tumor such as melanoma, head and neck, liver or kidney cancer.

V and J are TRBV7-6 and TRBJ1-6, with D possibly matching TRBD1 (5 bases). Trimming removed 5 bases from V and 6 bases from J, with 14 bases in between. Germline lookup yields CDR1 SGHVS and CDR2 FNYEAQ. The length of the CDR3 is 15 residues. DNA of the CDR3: TGTGCCAGCAGCATGGACGGGGGAATTAATTCACCCCTCCACTTT. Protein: CASSMDGGINSPLHF.

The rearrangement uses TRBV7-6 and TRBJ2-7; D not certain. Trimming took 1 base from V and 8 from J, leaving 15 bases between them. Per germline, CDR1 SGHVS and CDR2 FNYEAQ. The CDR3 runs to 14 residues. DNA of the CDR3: TGTGCCAGCAGCTTAGAAGGCGGACCTCCCCAGCAGTACTTC. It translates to CASSLEGGPPQQYF.

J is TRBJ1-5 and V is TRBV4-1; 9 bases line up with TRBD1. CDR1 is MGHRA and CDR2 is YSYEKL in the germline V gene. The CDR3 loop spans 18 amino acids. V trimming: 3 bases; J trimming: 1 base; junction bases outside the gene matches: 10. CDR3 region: CASSHIGQGSPSNQPQHF. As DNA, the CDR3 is TGCGCCAGCAGCCACATAGGACAGGGGAGTCCCAGCAATCAGCCCCAGCATTTT.

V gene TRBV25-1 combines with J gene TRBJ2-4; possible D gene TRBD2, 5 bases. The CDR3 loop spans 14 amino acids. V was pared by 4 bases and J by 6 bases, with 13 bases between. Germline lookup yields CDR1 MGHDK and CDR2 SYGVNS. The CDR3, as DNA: TGTGCCAGCAGTGGACCTCAAGAGGGAAACATTCAGTACTTC. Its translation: CASSGPQEGNIQYF.

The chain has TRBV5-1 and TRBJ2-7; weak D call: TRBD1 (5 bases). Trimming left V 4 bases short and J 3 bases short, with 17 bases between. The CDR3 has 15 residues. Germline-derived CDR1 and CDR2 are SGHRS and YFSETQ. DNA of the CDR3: TGCGCCAGCAGCCGACCCCGGCAGGGAATCTACGAGCAGTACTTC. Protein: CASSRPRQGIYEQYF.

CDR3 sequence reads: CASSVTSAANTGELFF. Written as DNA, the CDR3 is TGCGCCAGCAGCGTGACTAGCGCTGCGAACACCGGGGAGCTGTTTTTT. This chain connects TRBV5-1 to TRBJ2-2, with TRBD2 matching 8 bases. The CDR3 sequence is 16 residues long. Germline V gene lookup returns CDR1 SGHRS and CDR2 YFSETQ. Trimming cost V 4 bases and J 0 bases; bases outside gene matches: 5.

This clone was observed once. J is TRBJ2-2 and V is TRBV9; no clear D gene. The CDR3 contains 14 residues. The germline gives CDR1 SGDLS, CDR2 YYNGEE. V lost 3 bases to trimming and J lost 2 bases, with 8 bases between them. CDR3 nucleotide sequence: TGTGCCAGCAGCGAGGGCTCTAACACCGGGGAGCTGTTTTTT. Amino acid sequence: CASSEGSNTGELFF.

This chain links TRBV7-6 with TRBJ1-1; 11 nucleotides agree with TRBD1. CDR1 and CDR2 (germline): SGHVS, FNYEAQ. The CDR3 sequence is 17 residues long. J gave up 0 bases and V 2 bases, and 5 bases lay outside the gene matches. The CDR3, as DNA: TGTGCCAGCAGCTTATCCGGGACAGGGGGGATGAACACTGAAGCTTTCTTT. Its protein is CASSLSGTGGMNTEAFF.

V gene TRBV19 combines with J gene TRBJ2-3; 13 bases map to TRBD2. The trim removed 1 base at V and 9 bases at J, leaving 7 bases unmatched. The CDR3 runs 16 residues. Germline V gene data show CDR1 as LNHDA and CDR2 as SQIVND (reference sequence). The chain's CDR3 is CASSIGTSGGRETQYF. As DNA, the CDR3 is TGTGCCAGTAGTATAGGGACTAGCGGGGGAAGGGAGACGCAGTATTTT. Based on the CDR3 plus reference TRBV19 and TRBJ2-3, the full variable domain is DGGITQSPKYLFRKEGQNVTLSCEQNLNHDAMYWYRQDPGQGLRLIYYSQIVNDFQKGDIAEGYSVSREKKESFPLTVTSAQKNPTAFYLCASSIGTSGGRETQYFGPGTRLTVL.

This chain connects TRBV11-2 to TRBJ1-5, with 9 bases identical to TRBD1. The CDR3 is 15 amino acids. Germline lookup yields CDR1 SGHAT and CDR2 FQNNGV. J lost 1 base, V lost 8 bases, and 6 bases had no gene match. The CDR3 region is CASSWGTGSNQPQHF. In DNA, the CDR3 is TGTGCCAGCTCCTGGGGGACAGGGAGCAATCAGCCCCAGCATTTT.

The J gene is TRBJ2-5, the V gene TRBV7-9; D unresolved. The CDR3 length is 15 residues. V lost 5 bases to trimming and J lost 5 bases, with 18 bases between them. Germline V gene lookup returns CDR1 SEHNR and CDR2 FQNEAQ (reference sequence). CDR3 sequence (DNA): TGTGCCAGCAGCCCCGATCGTTTCGGTCTCGAGACCCAGTACTTC. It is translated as CASSPDRFGLETQYF.

In DNA form, the CDR3 reads TGTGCCAGCAGCCTCCTGGCAGCGGGTCCCACCTACGAGCAGTACTTC. Residues: CASSLLAAGPTYEQYF. This sequence joins TRBV7-2 and TRBJ2-7; D is perhaps TRBD2 (6 bases). From germline, CDR1 is SGHTA and CDR2 FQGNSA. Trimming removed 5 bases at V and 2 bases at J, with 19 bases between. The CDR3 spans 16 residues.

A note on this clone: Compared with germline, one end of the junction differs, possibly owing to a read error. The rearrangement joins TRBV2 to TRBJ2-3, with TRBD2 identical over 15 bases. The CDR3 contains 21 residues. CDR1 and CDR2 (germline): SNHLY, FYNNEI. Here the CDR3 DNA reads TGTGCCGGCAGTCACCCGGGACTAGCGGGGGGACTATTGTTTAGCACAGATACGCAGTATTTT. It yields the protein CAGSHPGLAGGLLFSTDTQYF.

The CDR3 DNA is TGCGCCAGCAGTGAGGTAGGGAACACTGAAGCTTTCTTT. It is translated as CASSEVGNTEAFF. The chain combines TRBV10-1 with TRBJ1-1, with D unresolved. Germline CDR1 is WNHNN and CDR2 is SYGVQD (reference sequence). The CDR3 has 13 residues. The germline V and J ends were trimmed by 2 bases and 1 base, with 5 bases remaining between them.